One and the same sample provided the 30 T cell receptor beta chains below, sequenced in a study of T-cell memory formation after mild COVID-19. TCRdb reprocessed the 5' RACE reads with MiXCR, giving one entry per CDR3 protein. This repertoire shows about 560,000 distinct CDR3 sequences, roughly 17% found once; its top ten account for roughly 7.7%. Sequenced: PBMCs or a T cell subset sorted from them (not recorded which). These TCRs come from an adult woman who had mild COVID-19 (a few samples of this study predate the infection). Cell type and time point are not known.

At least ten counts were recorded for this clonotype. This chain links TRBV27 with TRBJ1-2, with 10 nucleotides matching TRBD1. After removal of 5 bases from V and 3 bases from J, the junction contained 3 bases not matched to a gene. This CDR3 is built from 14 residues. The V gene's germline CDR1 is MNHEY and CDR2 SMNVEV (reference sequence). Here the CDR3 reads CASSTGTGDYGYTF. DNA of the CDR3: TGTGCCAGCAGTACCGGGACAGGGGACTATGGCTACACCTTC.

This clonotype was observed a handful of times. The gene calls are TRBV27 and TRBJ2-3; the D gene is possibly TRBD1 (5 bases). This CDR3 is built from 15 residues. Trimming stripped 5 bases from V and 1 base from J, with 13 bases between. CDR1 is MNHEY and CDR2 is SMNVEV in the germline V gene (reference sequence). The CDR3 spells CASSGREFRTDTQYF. The CDR3 bases are TGTGCCAGCAGTGGCAGGGAATTTCGCACAGATACGCAGTATTTT.

This clonotype has a handful of counts. The V gene is TRBV29-1, the J gene TRBJ2-1; 11 bases align to TRBD1. Per germline, CDR1 SQVTM and CDR2 ANQGSEA. The CDR3 runs to 12 residues. V trimming: 3 bases; J trimming: 9 bases; junction bases outside the gene matches: 1. CDR3 loop: CSVEGQGGEQFF. The CDR3 nucleotides are TGCAGCGTTGAGGGACAGGGGGGTGAGCAGTTCTTC.

V gene TRBV12-3 or TRBV12-4 combines with J gene TRBJ1-2; the D gene is possibly TRBD1 (5 bases). V gave up 4 bases and J gave up 4 bases, with 10 bases separating them. The CDR3 is 13 amino acids. CDR3 residues: CASSSGRAYGYTF. Written as DNA, the CDR3 is TGTGCCAGCAGTTCAGGCAGGGCCTATGGCTACACCTTC.

This clonotype came up a few times. J is TRBJ1-1 and V is TRBV19, with D perhaps matching TRBD1 (6 bases). Germline V gives CDR1 LNHDA, CDR2 SQIVND (reference sequence). V lost 4 bases and J lost 0, with 12 bases in between. This CDR3 contains 15 residues. The CDR3 sequence is CASSKRQVLNTEAFF. The CDR3, as DNA: TGTGCCAGTAGTAAGCGACAGGTTTTGAACACTGAAGCTTTCTTT.

The chain couples TRBV20-1 to TRBJ1-1; tentatively, D is TRBD1 (6 bases). In germline, CDR1 is DFQATT, CDR2 SNEGSKA (reference sequence). The germline V and J ends were trimmed by 1 base and 3 bases, with 24 bases remaining between them. This CDR3 contains 18 residues. CDR3 sequence reads: CSARVGLRRGIGDTEAFF. The DNA of the CDR3 is TGCAGTGCTAGAGTCGGTCTTAGGAGGGGGATAGGTGACACTGAAGCTTTCTTT.

There are a few counts of this clonotype. The chain has TRBV20-1 and TRBJ2-3; 7 nucleotides agree with TRBD2. V lost 6 bases, J lost 3 bases, and 6 bases stayed unmatched. Germline V gives CDR1 DFQATT, CDR2 SNEGSKA (reference sequence). CDR3 length: 13 amino acids. CDR3 amino acids: CSAKRGETDTQYF. The DNA of the CDR3 is TGCAGTGCGAAGCGGGGAGAGACAGATACGCAGTATTTT.

The sample holds many counts of this clonotype. The V gene is TRBV29-1, the J gene TRBJ1-2; D is ambiguous. Germline V lookup: CDR1 SQVTM, CDR2 ANQGSEA. The V gene lost 2 bases and the J gene lost 5 bases, with 12 bases spanning the gap. The CDR3 is made up of 13 amino acids. The DNA of the CDR3 is TGCAGCGTTGAACCCCCATCGAATTATGGCTACACCTTC. This gives the protein CSVEPPSNYGYTF.

The chain joins TRBV10-3 to TRBJ2-5, with 12 bases lining up with TRBD2. The germline V gene has CDR1 ENHRY and CDR2 SYGVKD. This CDR3 has 14 residues. The V gene end was trimmed by 10 bases and the J gene end by 2 bases; junction bases not matched to a gene: 5. For the CDR3, the DNA is TGTGCCACCAAGGGGACTAGCGGGCAAGAGACCCAGTACTTC. Protein: CATKGTSGQETQYF.

This clonotype was seen only a few times. This chain uses TRBV19 with TRBJ2-4; D is perhaps TRBD1 (5 bases). Per germline, CDR1 LNHDA and CDR2 SQIVND (reference sequence). The CDR3 loop spans 14 amino acids. The V gene lost 5 bases and the J gene lost 4 bases, with 12 bases spanning the gap. CDR3 sequence reads: CASSSPGMKNIQYF. In DNA form, the CDR3 reads TGTGCCAGTAGTTCACCAGGGATGAAAAACATTCAGTACTTC.

The V gene is TRBV27, the J gene TRBJ2-3, with TRBD1 identical over 7 bases. Germline-derived CDR1 and CDR2 are MNHEY and SMNVEV (reference sequence). CDR3 length: 15 amino acids. The V and J ends lost 5 bases and 4 bases, in that order; junction bases with no gene match: 9. In DNA, the CDR3 is TGTGCCAGCAGTGCGACAGGGTTCGCGCCAGATACGCAGTATTTT. This encodes CASSATGFAPDTQYF.

The chain employs TRBV19 and TRBJ1-1; possible D gene TRBD1, 6 bases. This CDR3 comprises 12 residues. Germline V CDR1 and CDR2: LNHDA, SQIVND (reference sequence). Deletions cut 0 bases from V and 9 bases from J, with 8 bases between. CDR3 protein: CASSIEGTQAFF. In nucleotides, the CDR3 is TGTGCCAGTAGTATAGAGGGGACACAAGCTTTCTTT.

The CDR3 DNA sequence: TGTGCCAGCAGCCGGGGACAACTGAACACTGAAGCTTTCTTT. Translation gives CASSRGQLNTEAFF. V and J are TRBV7-9 and TRBJ1-1; possibly TRBD1 for D (6 bases). The CDR3 loop spans 14 amino acids. The germline V and J ends were trimmed by 5 bases and 0 bases, with 10 bases remaining between them. Germline V gene lookup returns CDR1 SEHNR and CDR2 FQNEAQ (reference sequence).

The chain carries TRBV28 and TRBJ2-1; the match to TRBD1 covers 8 bases. This CDR3 comprises 16 residues. J lost 5 bases, V lost 4 bases, and 10 bases had no gene match. Germline CDR1 MDHEN, CDR2 SYDVKM. The CDR3 DNA follows: TGTGCCAGCAGTTCTATTGGGGGGACAGGTAACAATGAGCAGTTCTTC. Its translation is CASSSIGGTGNNEQFF.

This clonotype was detected a few times. The gene calls are TRBV3-1 and TRBJ2-1; D may correspond to TRBD1 or TRBD2 (5 bases each). Germline-derived CDR1 and CDR2 are LGHDT and YNNKEL (reference sequence). The CDR3 loop spans 13 amino acids. V was clipped by 4 bases and J by 10 bases, with 14 bases between them. CDR3 DNA sequence: TGTGCCAGCAGCCTGGGTGTCGGGGACGAGCAGTTCTTC. Translating it yields CASSLGVGDEQFF.

There are a few counts of this clonotype. The chain couples TRBV7-9 to TRBJ2-2; tentatively, D is TRBD2 (5 bases). V lost 4 bases and J 10 bases, leaving 10 bases between the germline ends. The CDR3 length is 12 residues. Germline V CDR1 and CDR2: SEHNR, FQNEAQ (reference sequence). The CDR3 spells CASSWTPAELFF. The DNA for the CDR3 is TGTGCCAGCAGCTGGACTCCCGCGGAGCTGTTTTTT. Full variable domain (rest looked up from reference TRBV7-9 and TRBJ2-2): DTGVSQNPRHKITKRGQNVTFRCDPISEHNRLYWYRQTLGQGPEFLTYFQNEAQLEKSRLLSDRFSAERPKGSFSTLEIQRTEQGDSAMYLCASSWTPAELFFGEGSRLTVL.

This chain links TRBV20-1 with TRBJ2-1; either TRBD1 or TRBD2 may fit D (7 bases each). Germline lookup yields CDR1 DFQATT and CDR2 SNEGSKA (reference sequence). This CDR3 comprises 16 residues. V lost 0 bases and J 8 bases, leaving 20 bases between the germline ends. DNA of the CDR3: TGCAGTGCTAGAGATCCCAGGGGGGGTCCAAACGATGAGCAGTTCTTC. Protein sequence: CSARDPRGGPNDEQFF.

The V call is TRBV6-5, the J call TRBJ2-3; TRBD1 might be the D (5 bases). V shed 5 bases and J shed 4 bases, with 10 bases lying between them. Germline V gives CDR1 MNHEY, CDR2 SVGAGI. The CDR3 runs 13 residues. For the CDR3, the DNA is TGTGCCAGCAGTCGAGTAGGGGCAGATACGCAGTATTTT. It yields the protein CASSRVGADTQYF.

This clonotype was picked up a small number of times. The chain recombines TRBV7-2 with TRBJ2-3; 7 bases match TRBD1. There are 17 residues in the CDR3. Germline CDR1 SGHTA, CDR2 FQGNSA. Trimming took 3 bases from V and 2 from J; bases not matched to a gene: 11. The CDR3 loop reads CASSFLSGQRFTDTQYF. The CDR3 nucleotides read TGTGCCAGCAGCTTCTTATCGGGACAGCGATTCACAGATACGCAGTATTTT. The full variable domain, in which reference TRBV7-2 and TRBJ2-3 provide the parts outside the CDR3, is GAGVSQSPSNKVTEKGKDVELRCDPISGHTALYWYRQSLGQGLEFLIYFQGNSAPDKSGLPSDRFSAERTGGSVSTLTIQRTQQEDSAVYLCASSFLSGQRFTDTQYFGPGTRLTVL.

This chain connects TRBV4-2 to TRBJ1-3; D remains ambiguous. The V end was cut by 0 bases, the J end by 0 bases, with 9 bases between. The germline CDR1 and CDR2 sequences are LGHNA and YNFKEQ. The CDR3 has 16 residues. The CDR3 reads CASSQEVSYSGNTIYF. For the CDR3, the DNA is TGTGCCAGCAGCCAAGAGGTGTCCTACTCTGGAAACACCATATATTTT.

This clonotype was recorded a few times. Its ends do not fully match the called genes, so a read error is possible. The chain is built from TRBV20-1 and TRBJ1-2; D ambiguous. Germline V gene lookup returns CDR1 DFQATT and CDR2 SNEGSKA (reference sequence). The CDR3 totals 11 residues. DNA for the CDR3: TGCAGTGCTGCAGACAACTCTGGCTACACCTTC. Amino acid sequence: CSAADNSGYTF.

This clonotype came up a few times. This sequence joins TRBV12-5 and TRBJ1-1; TRBD1 matches at 12 bases. Germline CDR1 is LGHNT and CDR2 is FRNRAP. This CDR3 has 17 residues. The V segment lost 6 bases and the J segment 7 bases; nucleotides outside the gene matches: 15. The CDR3 DNA sequence: TGTGCTAGTGGCCCCCCCGGGACAGGGGGCTCTTATGGTGAAGCTTTCTTT. Protein: CASGPPGTGGSYGEAFF.

V usage is TRBV18 and J usage is TRBJ1-5; D is unresolved. The V end lost 1 base, the J end lost 5 bases, and 12 bases lay between the germline ends. The CDR3 consists of 15 residues. CDR1 is KGHSH, CDR2 LQKENI, per germline. The CDR3 bases are TGTGCCAGCTCACCACTTGGTTCCCCCGATCAGCCCCAGCATTTT. Translating gives CASSPLGSPDQPQHF.

The chain couples TRBV7-6 to TRBJ2-7; TRBD2 might be the D (5 bases). Germline values: CDR1 SGHVS, CDR2 FNYEAQ. The ends were cut back, 1 base at V and 2 bases at J, with 9 bases in the middle. The CDR3 consists of 14 residues. CDR3 bases: TGTGCCAGCAGCTTAGGGGAGAGCACCTACGAGCAGTACTTC. Protein product: CASSLGESTYEQYF.

The chain carries TRBV20-1 and TRBJ2-1; D is ambiguous. CDR3 length: 10 amino acids. Germline assignment: CDR1 DFQATT and CDR2 SNEGSKA (reference sequence). V was clipped by 6 bases and J by 8 bases, with 8 bases between them. CDR3 protein: CSASTDEQFF. The CDR3 region has the DNA TGCAGTGCGTCCACCGATGAGCAGTTCTTC.

This clonotype was observed a few times. The chain carries TRBV12-3 or TRBV12-4 and TRBJ2-5, with 9 bases aligning to TRBD2. J gave up 1 base and V 4 bases, and 4 bases lay outside the gene matches. This CDR3 has 15 residues. The CDR3 loop reads CASSSTAGGQETQYF. CDR3 bases: TGTGCCAGCAGTTCCACAGCGGGAGGCCAAGAGACCCAGTACTTC.

This clonotype has just a few counts. V is TRBV19 and J is TRBJ2-2; the match to TRBD2 covers 7 bases. The CDR3 consists of 16 residues. CDR1 is LNHDA, CDR2 SQIVND, per germline (reference sequence). With 1 base clipped from V and 4 bases from J, the junction kept 6 bases outside the gene matches. CDR3: CASSIVWGGSTGELFF. The CDR3 coding sequence is TGTGCCAGTAGTATAGTTTGGGGGGGTTCCACCGGGGAGCTGTTTTTT.

V usage is TRBV7-9 and J usage is TRBJ1-2, with 8 positions matching TRBD1. The germline V gene has CDR1 SEHNR and CDR2 FQNEAQ (reference sequence). J lost 2 bases, V lost 4 bases, and 6 bases had no gene match. The CDR3 length is 15 residues. This chain's CDR3 is CASSSSGTGNYGYTF. The DNA for the CDR3 is TGTGCCAGCAGCTCGAGCGGGACAGGCAACTATGGCTACACCTTC.

This clonotype was seen a few times. One end of the junction does not line up with germline, which may come from a read error. V usage is TRBV7-9 and J usage is TRBJ2-1; D not certain. The length of the CDR3 is 15 residues. Germline CDR1 and CDR2: SEHNR and FQNEAQ (reference sequence). The CDR3 protein is CASSLGFLLYNEQFF. Here the CDR3 DNA reads TGTGCCAGCAGTTTAGGGTTTCTGTTATACAATGAGCAGTTCTTC.

This clonotype was found a few times. V is TRBV20-1 and J is TRBJ2-5; D is ambiguous. Germline loops: CDR1 DFQATT, CDR2 SNEGSKA (reference sequence). The length of the CDR3 is 13 residues. V was pared by 1 base and J by 1 base, with 7 bases between. CDR3 in DNA: TGCAGTGCTAGAGTAGGCGCCCAAGAGACCCAGTACTTC. Translating it yields CSARVGAQETQYF.